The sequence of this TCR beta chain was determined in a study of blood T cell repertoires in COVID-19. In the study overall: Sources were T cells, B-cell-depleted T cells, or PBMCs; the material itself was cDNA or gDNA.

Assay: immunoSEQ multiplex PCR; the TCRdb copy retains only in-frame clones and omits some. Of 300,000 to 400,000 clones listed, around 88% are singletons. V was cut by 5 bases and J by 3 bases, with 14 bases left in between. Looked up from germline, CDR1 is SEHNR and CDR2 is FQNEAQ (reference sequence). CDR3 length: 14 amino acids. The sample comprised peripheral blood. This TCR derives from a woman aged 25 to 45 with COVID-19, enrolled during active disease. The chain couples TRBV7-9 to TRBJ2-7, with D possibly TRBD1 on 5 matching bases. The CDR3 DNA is TGTGCCAGCAGCCCCGTGCAGGGCAGCTACGAGCAGTACTTC. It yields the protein CASSPVQGSYEQYF.